What follows are 7 T cell receptor beta chains derived from one specimen sequenced in a study of shared clonotypes between healthy human individuals. TCRdb's table, derived via immunoSEQ multiplex PCR, lists solely in-frame clones and lacks some. The data hold about 2.3 million clones, with less than 95% observed a single time. The sample consisted of naive CD4+ T cells from PBMCs. Stated subset: CD45RA+ positively selected. These receptors came from a man aged 18 to 30 in good health. Some clones in this sample may be carry-over from other donors' samples.

A note on this clone: The junction departs from the called germline gene at one end, perhaps through a read error. V gene TRBV28 combines with J gene TRBJ1-5; 7 bases line up with TRBD1. The CDR3 is 11 amino acids. Germline V lookup: CDR1 MDHEN, CDR2 SYDVKM. This CDR3 is CASSTGTDQTF. The CDR3, as DNA: TGTGCCAGCAGTACCGGGACAGATCAGACTTTT.

In DNA form, the CDR3 reads TGCAGCGCTGACAGGCTTAACACCGGGGAGCTGTTTTTT. It specifies CSADRLNTGELFF. The chain is built from TRBV29-1 and TRBJ2-2; a possible D gene is TRBD1 (6 bases). The CDR3 loop spans 13 amino acids. Germline CDR1 and CDR2: SQVTM and ANQGSEA. V lost 7 bases and J 2 bases, leaving 11 bases between the germline ends.

The rearrangement uses TRBV5-6 and TRBJ1-4; maybe TRBD1 (5 bases). Germline CDR1 is SGHDT and CDR2 is YYEEEE. Trimming removed 8 bases from V and 2 bases from J, with 13 bases in between. There are 14 residues in the CDR3. The CDR3 loop is CARGQLGTNEKLFF. The CDR3 DNA reads as TGTGCCAGAGGACAATTGGGGACTAATGAAAAACTGTTTTTT.

The V and J genes are TRBV4-2 and TRBJ2-3; a possible D gene is TRBD1 (5 bases). The ends were cut back, 2 bases at V and 0 bases at J, with 15 bases in the middle. Germline loops: CDR1 LGHNA, CDR2 YNFKEQ. The CDR3 covers 17 residues. CDR3 sequence reads: CASSQSPGHRSTDTQYF. The CDR3 DNA reads as TGTGCCAGCAGCCAAAGCCCCGGACACAGAAGCACAGATACGCAGTATTTT.

V is TRBV7-9 and J is TRBJ2-3, with 8 bases fitting TRBD2. Germline V lookup: CDR1 SEHNR, CDR2 FQNEAQ (reference sequence). The CDR3 sequence is 17 residues long. Trimming took 2 bases from V and 1 from J; bases not matched to a gene: 8. For the CDR3, the DNA is TGTGCCAGCAGCTTACGGACACTAGCGGCGGGCACAGATACGCAGTATTTT. Translation: CASSLRTLAAGTDTQYF.

This clone was observed a few times. The V call is TRBV9, the J call TRBJ1-3, with D unresolved. Trimming took off 3 bases at V and 4 bases at J, with 8 bases between the two ends. The CDR3 has 13 residues. Per germline, CDR1 SGDLS and CDR2 YYNGEE. The CDR3 reads CASSAIEGNTIYF. CDR3 DNA sequence: TGTGCCAGCAGCGCGATCGAGGGAAACACCATATATTTT.

This rearrangement joins TRBV5-1 to TRBJ1-1, with D perhaps matching TRBD1 (6 bases). V was clipped by 4 bases and J by 5 bases, with 18 bases between them. Germline V CDR1 and CDR2: SGHRS, YFSETQ. The CDR3 is 15 residues long. The CDR3 here is CASSPPLGGQTEAFF. For the CDR3, the DNA is TGCGCCAGCAGCCCCCCCTTGGGGGGGCAGACTGAAGCTTTCTTT.